The sequence of this TCR beta chain was determined in a study of T and B cells in COVID-19 patients. For the study at large: Blood was sampled from COVID-19 patients who were either actively infected or recovered. Median age was approximately 35 years in the recovered cohort and around 63 years in the active-infection cohort. Of around 21 active-infection patients, 12 were critically ill with mechanical ventilation or extracorporeal membrane oxygenation.

Study-wide results and caveats: No sequencing was yet done of CD4+, regulatory or CD8+ subsets, or of SARS-CoV-2-responsive or tetramer+ sorted cells.

Blood genomic DNA input for TRB amplification was 250-500 ng. BIOMED2 TRB-A/B primer pools were used in multiplex TRB PCR. TCRdb independently ran MiXCR on the multiplex PCR reads; one entry per CDR3 protein. This table has some 13,000 distinct CDR3 sequences, less than 35% appearing once. CDR1 is SGHRS, CDR2 YFSETQ, per germline. CDR3 length: 15 residues. V shed 3 bases and J shed 1 base, with 12 bases lying between them. Of note for this clonotype: The antigen is not known.

What was sequenced was blood. This receptor was taken from a human donor who had recovered from COVID-19. This chain connects TRBV5-1 to TRBJ2-3; TRBD2 might be the D (6 bases). The CDR3 reads CASSWTGAGTDTQYF. For the CDR3, the DNA is TGCGCCAGCAGCTGGACGGGAGCAGGCACAGATACGCAGTATTTT.